A selection of T cell receptor beta chains follows, all from one sample in a study of OX40 agonist ivuxolimab in advanced cancers. Sequencing was performed with immunoSEQ multiplex PCR; in TCRdb, only in-frame clones are kept and a portion is missing. The sample shows under 100,000 clones, under 90% of them seen only once. Sequencing used CD4+ or CD8+ T cells sorted from blood, obtained in a trial of the OX40 agonist ivuxolimab. The receptors come from an adult with an advanced solid tumor such as melanoma, head and neck, liver or kidney cancer. CDR3s include the opening cysteine and the closing phenylalanine or tryptophan. A D gene is named only where the DNA matches it firmly. Some rows mark clone size as missing; the rest say once, few, many or name a class of expanded clone.

>TRBV9|NA|TRBJ2-3|NA
TGTGCCAGCACGCGTAGGGCCTCGTTGGGCCCAGCAGATACGCAGTATTTT
CASTRRASLGPADTQYF
>TRBV6-6|NA|TRBJ1-2|NA
TGTGCCACTCTTTTCGACAGGAATAACTATGGCTACACCTTC
CATLFDRNNYGYTF
>TRBV4-3|TRBD1|TRBJ1-1|NA
TGCGCCAGCAGCCAAGAAGGGACAGGGAGTACTGAAGCTTTCTTT
CASSQEGTGSTEAFF
>TRBV2|NA|TRBJ1-5|NA
TGTGCCAGCAGTGAGAGGGACGGCGATCAGCCCCAGCATTTT
CASSERDGDQPQHF
>TRBV7-2|TRBD2|TRBJ2-1|NA
TGTGCCAGCAGCATTGTAGCGGGGGAATACAATGAGCAGTTCTTC
CASSIVAGEYNEQFF
>TRBV10-2|NA|TRBJ2-3|NA
TGCGCCAGCAGTGAGTCGGCGTTGACCACAGATACGCAGTATTTT
CASSESALTTDTQYF
>TRBV7-8|NA|TRBJ2-5|few
TGTGCCAGCAGCTTAGAACCCGGACAGCCTCTTCAAGAGACCCAGTACTTC
CASSLEPGQPLQETQYF
>TRBV6-5|TRBD1|TRBJ1-2|NA
TGTGCCAGCAGTTACTCCGGGACAGGGACCTATGGCTACACCTTC
CASSYSGTGTYGYTF
>TRBV5-1|NA|TRBJ2-2|NA
TGCGCCAGCAGCTTCGACAGTAACACCGGGGAGCTGTTTTTT
CASSFDSNTGELFF
>TRBV19|NA|TRBJ1-5|NA
TGTGCCAGTAGTCCCTGGGCCGGGACGAGTAGCAATCAGCCCCAGCATTTT
CASSPWAGTSSNQPQHF
>TRBV19|TRBD2|TRBJ2-7|NA
TGTGCCAGTACCAGTTCGGGAGGTAGCTCCTACGAGCAGTACTTC
CASTSSGGSSYEQYF
>TRBV27|TRBD2|TRBJ2-2|NA
TGTGCCAGCAGAGACGGACTAGCGGAAACCGGGGAGCTGTTTTTT
CASRDGLAETGELFF
>TRBV7-9|TRBD1|TRBJ2-2|NA
TGTGCCAGCAGCTTCCCGGGACAGGGAAAAACCGGGGAGCTGTTTTTT
CASSFPGQGKTGELFF
>TRBV6-1|NA|TRBJ1-2|NA
TGTGCCAGCAGTGAAGCGCACGGCTACACCTTC
CASSEAHGYTF
>TRBV5-1|TRBD1|TRBJ1-2|NA
TGCGCCAGCAGGTATATCGGACAGGGGGCGCATGGCTACACCTTC
CASRYIGQGAHGYTF
>TRBV6-5|NA|TRBJ2-5|NA
TGTGCCAGCAGCCTATACAGGGTTGGAGAGACCCAGTACTTC
CASSLYRVGETQYF
>TRBV6-6|NA|TRBJ1-4|NA
TGTGCCAGCAGTGGAGGAGGAGGGGAAAAACTGTTTTTT
CASSGGGGEKLFF
>TRBV19|TRBD2|TRBJ2-3|once
TGTGCCAGTAGTACTGGGACTAGCGGGGCAGATACGCAGTATTTT
CASSTGTSGADTQYF
>TRBV5-6|NA|TRBJ2-4|NA
TGTGCCAGCAGCTTGACCGGGCCTGGGGTCATTCAGTACTTC
CASSLTGPGVIQYF
>TRBV27|TRBD2|TRBJ2-1|once
TGTGCCAGCAGTATACTAGCGGGAGGGCGCGGTGAGCAGTTCTTC
CASSILAGGRGEQFF
>TRBV5-1|TRBD1|TRBJ2-7|NA
TGCGCCAGCAGCTTTTTAGGGACGGGACAGGGGATTTACGAGCAGTACTTC
CASSFLGTGQGIYEQYF
>TRBV5-5|TRBD1|TRBJ1-4|NA
TGTGCCAGCAGCTTTTGGGACAGCAATGAAAAACTGTTTTTT
CASSFWDSNEKLFF
>TRBV18|NA|TRBJ2-1|NA
TGTGCCAGCTCACCCGTACCTGAAAATGAGCAGTTCTTC
CASSPVPENEQFF
>TRBV30|TRBD2|TRBJ2-3|once
TGTGCCTGGAGTCCCTCGGCGGGAGGGAGCACAGATACGCAGTATTTT
CAWSPSAGGSTDTQYF
>TRBV12-5|NA|TRBJ1-5|NA
TGTGCTAGTGGTTTAACCCCCGATGGCGGGGGCCCAGGGAATCAGCCCCAGCATTTT
CASGLTPDGGGPGNQPQHF
>TRBV7-8|NA|TRBJ1-3|NA
TGTGCCAGCAGCTTAGTCTCTGGAAACACCATATATTTT
CASSLVSGNTIYF
>TRBV4-2|NA|TRBJ2-6|NA
TGTGCCAGCGGTGGGACGGCCGGCTCTGGGGCCAACGTCCTGACTTTC
CASGGTAGSGANVLTF
>TRBV5-5|TRBD1|TRBJ1-2|few
TGTGCCAGCAGCTTGGCGGTGGAAGGGGGCAACTATGGCTACACCTTC
CASSLAVEGGNYGYTF
>TRBV18|NA|TRBJ2-2|once
TGTGCCAGCTCACCAAGGGATACCGGGGAGCTGTTTTTT
CASSPRDTGELFF
>TRBV7-8|TRBD1|TRBJ2-7|NA
TGTGCCAGCAGCTCGGGACAGGGTTCCTACGAGCAGTACTTC
CASSSGQGSYEQYF
>TRBV5-6|NA|TRBJ1-2|NA
TGTGCCAGCAGCTTTCGAGAGACCTATGGCTACACCTTC
CASSFRETYGYTF
>TRBV6-5|NA|TRBJ2-7|NA
TGTGCCAGCAGTTACCTTAGCGGTGGCTCCTACGAGCAGTACTTC
CASSYLSGGSYEQYF
>TRBV6-1|NA|TRBJ2-3|NA
TGTGCCAGCAGTGAGAAATGGCCCTCTGGAGATACGCAGTATTTT
CASSEKWPSGDTQYF
>TRBV15|NA|TRBJ1-4|NA
TGTGCCACCACCAGGGGCAGGACTATTGGGGCGACTAATGAAAAACTGTTTTTT
CATTRGRTIGATNEKLFF
>TRBV5-1|TRBD2|TRBJ2-1|once
TGCGCCAGCAGCTCCACTAGCGGGGGTTACAATGAGCAGTTCTTC
CASSSTSGGYNEQFF
>TRBV14|NA|TRBJ1-6|few
TGTGCCAGCAGCCTACAGGGTTGGAATTCACCCCTCCACTTT
CASSLQGWNSPLHF
>TRBV14|NA|TRBJ2-1|once
TGTGCCACGGAGGGTCTTAGCGGCTTCAATGAGCAGTTCTTC
CATEGLSGFNEQFF
>TRBV6-5|TRBD1|TRBJ2-7|NA
TGTGCCAGCAGCCCCGACAGGGGACTCCCCTACGAGCAGTACTTC
CASSPDRGLPYEQYF
>TRBV6-6|NA|TRBJ1-4|NA
TGTGCCAGCAGTTCGGGGGACGCAAGGAATAATGAAAAACTGTTTTTT
CASSSGDARNNEKLFF
>TRBV2|NA|TRBJ1-6|NA
TGTGCCAGCAGGTCGCAGGGGAATAATTCACCCCTCCACTTT
CASRSQGNNSPLHF
>TRBV6-6|NA|TRBJ2-1|NA
TGTGCCAGCAGTTACGTGGTAGCGTCATTGCAAGAGCAGTTCTTC
CASSYVVASLQEQFF